These 25 T cell receptor beta chains originate from one sample sequenced in a study of blood T cell repertoires in COVID-19. The table came from immunoSEQ multiplex PCR; TCRdb's copy has only in-frame clones and leaves some out. Seen here are around 190,000 clones, more than 70% observed once, and the top ten hold around 1.5%. Sequencing was carried out using peripheral blood. Every receptor here comes from a young man with active or convalescent COVID-19.

CDR3 in DNA: TGTGCCAGCAGCGGAAGACAGGGGAGGAATGAGCAGTTCTTC. Translation: CASSGRQGRNEQFF. The rearrangement uses TRBV7-8 and TRBJ2-1; the match to TRBD1 covers 8 bases. The CDR3 covers 14 residues. V gave up 5 bases and J gave up 7 bases; unmatched junction bases: 7. CDR1 is SGHVS and CDR2 is FQNEAQ in the germline V gene.

This chain joins TRBV3-1 (or the pseudogene TRBV3-2) and TRBJ2-7, with a possible D match to TRBD2 (5 bases). With 1 base removed from V and 5 bases from J, the gap between germline ends came to 15 bases. CDR3 length equals 15 residues. Germline V CDR1 and CDR2: LGHDT, YNNKEL (reference sequence). The CDR3 nucleotides are TGTGCCAGCAGCCAAGGGCCCGAGGGTATCCACGAGCAGTACTTC. Residues: CASSQGPEGIHEQYF.

The chain is built from TRBV19 and TRBJ1-2; 7 bases map to TRBD1. The CDR3 contains 13 residues. Germline CDR1 is LNHDA and CDR2 is SQIVND (reference sequence). J was trimmed by 3 bases and V by 4 bases; bases with no gene match: 2. The CDR3 DNA is TGTGCCAGTAGTACTGGGACAGACTATGGCTACACCTTC. It specifies CASSTGTDYGYTF.

The chain uses TRBV19 and TRBJ1-1; D call uncertain. CDR3 length: 13 residues. The V end lost 8 bases, the J end lost 5 bases, and 15 bases lay between the germline ends. Germline CDR1 LNHDA, CDR2 SQIVND (reference sequence). The CDR3 nucleotides are TGTGCCAGTTCGGCGGTCCGGGATACTGAAGCTTTCTTT. The encoded protein is CASSAVRDTEAFF.

The gene calls are TRBV5-1 and TRBJ2-1, with 10 bases lining up with TRBD2. There are 16 residues in the CDR3. CDR1 SGHRS and CDR2 YFSETQ come from the germline V gene. Trimming cost V 4 bases and J 10 bases; bases outside gene matches: 14. CDR3 coding DNA: TGCGCCAGCAGCCCTGGCACTAGCGGGACTCGTGGGGAGCAGTTCTTC. Translating gives CASSPGTSGTRGEQFF.

This clone was detected only once. The rearrangement joins TRBV6-6 to TRBJ1-2; 7 bases align to TRBD1. Germline V gene sequence: CDR1 MNHNY, CDR2 SVGAGI (reference sequence). Trimming cost V 5 bases and J 4 bases; bases outside gene matches: 7. This CDR3 is built from 14 residues. CDR3 sequence reads: CASSRYRGSYGYTF. Written as DNA, the CDR3 is TGTGCCAGCAGTCGATACAGGGGTTCCTATGGCTACACCTTC.

V and J are TRBV5-1 and TRBJ2-6; tentatively, D is TRBD2 (5 bases). Germline V gene data show CDR1 as SGHRS and CDR2 as YFSETQ. This CDR3 is 16 amino acids long. With 0 bases removed from V and 1 base from J, the gap between germline ends came to 8 bases. The CDR3, as DNA: TGCGCCAGCAGCTTGGGGGGAGAGTCTGGGGCCAACGTCCTGACTTTC. Amino acids: CASSLGGESGANVLTF.

Concerning this clone: An end of the junction differs from the germline gene, which may be a read error. The chain joins TRBV2 to TRBJ1-2; tentative D call: TRBD1 (5 bases). The CDR3 is 10 amino acids. CDR1 is SNHLY, CDR2 FYNNEI, per germline. The CDR3 sequence: CASSNQGKCF. CDR3 DNA: TGTGCCAGCAGTAATCAGGGAAAATGCTTC.

CDR3 in amino acids: CASSPSTGNQETQYF. The DNA of the CDR3 is TGTGCCAGCAGCCCGTCGACAGGGAACCAAGAGACCCAGTACTTC. V is TRBV7-2 and J is TRBJ2-5; TRBD1 matches 7 bases. The CDR3 is 15 amino acids. With 5 bases clipped from V and 0 bases from J, the junction kept 6 bases outside the gene matches. Germline V gene data show CDR1 as SGHTA and CDR2 as FQGNSA. Looking up the rest from reference TRBV7-2 and TRBJ2-5 gives the full variable domain: GAGVSQSPSNKVTEKGKDVELRCDPISGHTALYWYRQSLGQGLEFLIYFQGNSAPDKSGLPSDRFSAERTGGSVSTLTIQRTQQEDSAVYLCASSPSTGNQETQYFGPGTRLLVL.

V is TRBV6-2 or TRBV6-3 and J is TRBJ1-1, with D possibly TRBD1 on 5 matching bases. The CDR3 totals 15 residues. CDR1 and CDR2 from the germline V gene are MNHEY and SVGEGT. With 0 bases removed from V and 0 bases from J, the gap between germline ends came to 8 bases. The chain's CDR3 is CASSYSAGLNTEAFF. CDR3 nucleotides: TGTGCCAGCAGTTACTCGGCAGGGCTGAACACTGAAGCTTTCTTT.

V gene TRBV29-1 combines with J gene TRBJ1-1, with 8 bases fitting TRBD1. The CDR3 is 13 residues long. CDR1 SQVTM and CDR2 ANQGSEA come from the germline V gene. V was pared by 6 bases and J by 1 base, with 4 bases of the junction left unmatched. In DNA form, the CDR3 reads TGCAGCGTCGGGACAGGATCGAACACTGAAGCTTTCTTT. It is translated as CSVGTGSNTEAFF.

The rearrangement uses TRBV27 and TRBJ2-7; a possible D gene is TRBD1 (6 bases). CDR1 and CDR2 (germline): MNHEY, SMNVEV (reference sequence). Trimming removed 4 bases at V and 2 bases at J, with 15 bases between. This CDR3 has 15 amino acids. For the CDR3, the DNA is TGTGCCAGCAGTTCGGACAGAAAGGAAGCCTACGAGCAGTACTTC. Encoded protein: CASSSDRKEAYEQYF.

This rearrangement joins TRBV7-3 to TRBJ2-1; TRBD2 matches 11 bases. From germline, CDR1 is SGHTA and CDR2 FQGTGA. The CDR3 is made up of 16 amino acids. V was pared by 4 bases and J by 10 bases, with 12 bases of the junction left unmatched. Written as DNA, the CDR3 is TGTGCCAGCAGCTCCACGGGGGTAGCGGGAGGGTACGAGCAGTTCTTC. This translates into CASSSTGVAGGYEQFF.

The chain has TRBV30 and TRBJ1-1; D unclear. This CDR3 spans 16 amino acids. Trimming stripped 0 bases from V and 0 bases from J, with 14 bases between. The germline V gene has CDR1 GTSNPN and CDR2 SVGIG (reference sequence). The CDR3 sequence is CAWSVGVAGMNTEAFF. CDR3 bases: TGTGCCTGGAGTGTGGGAGTCGCCGGAATGAACACTGAAGCTTTCTTT. The entire variable domain, with the rest obtained from reference TRBV30 and TRBJ1-1, is as follows: SQTIHQWPATLVQPVGSPLSLECTVEGTSNPNLYWYRQAAGRGLQLLFYSVGIGQISSEVPQNLSASRPQDRQFILSSKKLLLSDSGFYLCAWSVGVAGMNTEAFFGQGTRLTVV.

V usage is TRBV30 and J usage is TRBJ1-1; TRBD1 aligns across 8 bases. Per germline, CDR1 GTSNPN and CDR2 SVGIG (reference sequence). Trimming at V came to 2 bases and at J to 0 bases, leaving 8 bases not matched to a gene. The CDR3 totals 16 residues. This CDR3 reads CAWSPPLGQVNTEAFF. The CDR3 DNA follows: TGTGCCTGGAGTCCTCCTCTGGGACAGGTGAACACTGAAGCTTTCTTT.

The chain carries TRBV25-1 and TRBJ1-5, with a possible D match to TRBD1 (5 bases). V dropped 1 base and J dropped 1 base, with 14 bases sitting between them. There are 17 residues in the CDR3. The germline CDR1 and CDR2 sequences are MGHDK and SYGVNS. The CDR3, as DNA: TGTGCCAGCAGTGAATGCCCCTGGCAGGGAAGCAATCAGCCCCAGCATTTT. It translates to CASSECPWQGSNQPQHF.

The J gene is TRBJ1-6, the V gene TRBV30, with TRBD1 matching over 9 bases. After removal of 1 base from V and 6 bases from J, the junction contained 10 bases not matched to a gene. Germline V gene lookup returns CDR1 GTSNPN and CDR2 SVGIG (reference sequence). The CDR3 runs to 17 residues. The CDR3 is CAWSGDRQGVINSPLHF. CDR3 coding DNA: TGTGCCTGGAGTGGGGATCGACAGGGGGTTATTAATTCACCCCTCCACTTT.

The chain employs TRBV7-8 and TRBJ2-3; D perhaps matches TRBD1 (6 bases). Trimming stripped 5 bases from V and 0 bases from J, with 18 bases between. CDR1 and CDR2 from the germline V gene are SGHVS and FQNEAQ. This CDR3 spans 17 amino acids. The CDR3 is CASSPDGRGPSTDTQYF. In DNA, the CDR3 is TGTGCCAGCAGCCCAGACGGCAGGGGACCTAGCACAGATACGCAGTATTTT.

The chain combines TRBV28 with TRBJ1-2, with 8 bases matching TRBD1. The CDR3 is 16 residues long. The germline gives CDR1 MDHEN, CDR2 SYDVKM. The V segment lost 6 bases and the J segment 4 bases; nucleotides outside the gene matches: 13. CDR3 in DNA: TGTGCCAGCAGCCCGAGGGGGACAGGTAGCTTCTATGGCTACACCTTC. It specifies CASSPRGTGSFYGYTF.

CDR3 in amino acids: CASSEPEGGEGSYEQYF. The CDR3 DNA follows: TGTGCCAGCAGTGAACCTGAGGGGGGGGAGGGCTCCTACGAGCAGTACTTC. The gene calls are TRBV6-1 and TRBJ2-7; a possible D gene is TRBD2 (7 bases). Per the germline V gene, CDR1 is MNHNS and CDR2 is SASEGT. CDR3 length: 17 amino acids. V was trimmed by 2 bases and J by 0 bases, leaving 17 bases between them.

The V gene is TRBV6-5, the J gene TRBJ1-1, with D perhaps TRBD1 (5 bases). Trimming took off 4 bases at V and 4 bases at J, with 16 bases between the two ends. In germline, CDR1 is MNHEY, CDR2 SVGAGI. The CDR3 is made up of 15 amino acids. The CDR3 bases are TGTGCCAGCAGTTCTAACAGGCCCAGGGCCACTGAAGCTTTCTTT. It translates to CASSSNRPRATEAFF.

The count of this clone is one. The rearrangement joins TRBV10-3 to TRBJ1-2, with TRBD1 matching over 9 bases. The length of the CDR3 is 13 residues. The germline gives CDR1 ENHRY, CDR2 SYGVKD. Trimming cost V 10 bases and J 6 bases; bases outside gene matches: 9. This chain's CDR3 is CANRLDRGDGYTF. The CDR3 coding sequence is TGTGCCAACCGGCTGGACAGGGGTGATGGCTACACCTTC.

CDR3 in amino acids: CASSHSIGELHYGYTF. Here the CDR3 DNA reads TGTGCCAGCAGCCATTCGATCGGGGAATTGCACTATGGCTACACCTTC. The chain couples TRBV5-6 to TRBJ1-2; D remains ambiguous. The CDR3 sequence is 16 residues long. The germline V and J ends were trimmed by 4 bases and 3 bases, with 19 bases remaining between them. CDR1 is SGHDT and CDR2 is YYEEEE in the germline V gene.

This clone is a singleton in its sample. The V and J genes are TRBV7-8 and TRBJ2-7, with a weak D call TRBD1 (6 bases). Germline V gene lookup returns CDR1 SGHVS and CDR2 FQNEAQ. The CDR3 is 14 amino acids. The germline V and J ends were trimmed by 1 base and 0 bases, with 7 bases remaining between them. The CDR3 loop is CASSLGGGSYEQYF. The CDR3 DNA reads as TGTGCCAGCAGCTTAGGAGGGGGCTCCTACGAGCAGTACTTC.

The chain links TRBV5-6 to TRBJ1-2; possible D gene TRBD1, 6 bases. CDR3 length equals 16 residues. The V gene lost 7 bases and the J gene lost 0 bases, with 19 bases spanning the gap. CDR1 SGHDT and CDR2 YYEEEE come from the germline V gene. CDR3 sequence (DNA): TGTGCCAGCGGCAGAGGTGGGGGGGCAGCTAACTATGGCTACACCTTC. This gives the protein CASGRGGGAANYGYTF.